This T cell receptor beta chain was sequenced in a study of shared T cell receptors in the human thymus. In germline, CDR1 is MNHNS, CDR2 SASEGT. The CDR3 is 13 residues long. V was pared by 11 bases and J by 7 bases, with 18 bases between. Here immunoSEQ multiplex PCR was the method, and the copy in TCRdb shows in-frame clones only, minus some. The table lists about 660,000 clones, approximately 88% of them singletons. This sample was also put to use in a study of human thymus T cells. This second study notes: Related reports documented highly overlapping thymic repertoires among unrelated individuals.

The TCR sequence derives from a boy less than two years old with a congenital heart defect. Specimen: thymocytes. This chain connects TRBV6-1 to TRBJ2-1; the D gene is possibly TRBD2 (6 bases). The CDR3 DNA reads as TGTGCCGCTATGGGCGGAGGGAGAAATGAGCAGTTCTTC. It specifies CAAMGGGRNEQFF.